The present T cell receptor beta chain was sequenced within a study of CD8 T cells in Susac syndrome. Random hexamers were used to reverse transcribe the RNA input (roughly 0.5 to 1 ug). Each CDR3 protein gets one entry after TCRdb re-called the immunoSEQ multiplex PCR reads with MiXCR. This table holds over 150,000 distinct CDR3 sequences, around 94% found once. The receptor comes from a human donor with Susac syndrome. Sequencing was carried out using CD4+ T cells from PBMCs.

The CDR3 protein is CASSPPGQRQETQYF. In nucleotides, the CDR3 is TGTGCCAGCAGCCCCCCGGGACAGCGCCAAGAGACCCAGTACTTC. The V call is TRBV7-9, the J call TRBJ2-5, with TRBD1 matching 7 bases. V trimming: 5 bases; J trimming: 1 base; junction bases outside the gene matches: 7. This CDR3 comprises 15 residues. Germline V lookup: CDR1 SEHNR, CDR2 FQNEAQ (reference sequence).